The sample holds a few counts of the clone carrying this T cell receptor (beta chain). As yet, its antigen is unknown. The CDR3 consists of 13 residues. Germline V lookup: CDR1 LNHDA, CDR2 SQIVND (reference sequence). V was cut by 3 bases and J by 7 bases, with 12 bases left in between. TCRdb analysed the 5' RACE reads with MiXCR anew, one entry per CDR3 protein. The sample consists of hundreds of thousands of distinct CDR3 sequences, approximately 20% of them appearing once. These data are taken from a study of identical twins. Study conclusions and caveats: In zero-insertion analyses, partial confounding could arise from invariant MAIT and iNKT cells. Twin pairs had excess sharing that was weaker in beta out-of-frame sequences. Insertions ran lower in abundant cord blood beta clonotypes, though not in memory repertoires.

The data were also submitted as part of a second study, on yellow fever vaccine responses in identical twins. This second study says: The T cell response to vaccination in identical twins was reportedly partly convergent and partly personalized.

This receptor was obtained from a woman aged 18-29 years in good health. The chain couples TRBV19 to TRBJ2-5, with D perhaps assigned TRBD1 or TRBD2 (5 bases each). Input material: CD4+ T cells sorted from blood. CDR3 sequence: CASSIEGIGTQYF. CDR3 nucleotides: TGTGCCAGTAGTATTGAGGGGATCGGGACCCAGTACTTC.